These T cell receptor beta chains were read from a single sample in a study of human T cells and chemical hapten exposure. TCRdb used MiXCR to reprocess the RACE reads, holding one entry per CDR3 protein. Of around 99,000 distinct CDR3 sequences detected, roughly a tenth appear once; the ten largest clones hold 3% to 4%. This sample comprised whole blood, obtained in connection with sensitization to the hapten diphenylcyclopropenone (DPC). These receptors were obtained from a woman in her thirties or forties with alopecia areata. Some clones in this sample may be carry-over from other donors' samples. CDR3s include the opening cysteine and the closing phenylalanine or tryptophan. A D gene is named only where the DNA matches it firmly. Expanded clones are given a class, and other clones once, few, many or no size at all.

V	size	J	D	CDR3	DNA
TRBV12-3/TRBV12-4	NA	TRBJ2-3	NA	CASDSGLSTDTQYF	TGTGCCAGCGACTCAGGGCTGAGCACAGATACGCAGTATTTT
TRBV2	many	TRBJ1-3	TRBD1	CAIIPFQGQGKDTIYF	TGTGCCATCATTCCCTTTCAGGGACAGGGGAAAGACACCATATATTTT
TRBV4-3	few	TRBJ2-4	NA	CASSQYQQDNIQYF	TGCGCCAGCAGCCAATATCAACAGGATAACATTCAGTACTTC
TRBV7-9	many	TRBJ2-1	NA	CASSPPPDPNNEQFF	TGTGCCAGCAGCCCCCCCCCTGACCCCAACAATGAGCAGTTCTTC
TRBV15	NA	TRBJ1-6	NA	CATSGAGTVVKTLHF	TGTGCCACCAGCGGGGCCGGGACGGTAGTTAAAACCCTCCACTTT
TRBV14	NA	TRBJ1-2	TRBD1	CASSFDRGDGYTF	TGTGCCAGCAGCTTCGACAGGGGCGATGGCTACACCTTC
TRBV7-8	many	TRBJ2-5	NA	CASSLGVQETQYF	TGTGCCAGCAGCTTAGGGGTTCAAGAGACCCAGTACTTC
TRBV6-5	NA	TRBJ1-1	TRBD1	CASSSTFRDSPNTEAFF	TGTGCCAGCAGTTCTACGTTTCGGGACAGCCCGAACACTGAAGCTTTCTTT
TRBV12-3/TRBV12-4	few	TRBJ2-7	TRBD1	CASSHRDRASYEQYF	TGTGCCAGCAGCCACCGCGACAGGGCTTCCTACGAGCAGTACTTC
TRBV4-3	few	TRBJ1-2	NA	CASSQDYRASAYYGYTF	TGCGCCAGCAGCCAAGACTACCGGGCCTCTGCTTACTATGGCTACACCTTC
TRBV29-1	many	TRBJ2-1	TRBD1	CSVGTVYNEQFF	TGCAGCGTCGGGACAGTCTACAATGAGCAGTTCTTC
TRBV3-2	NA	TRBJ2-3	NA	CASSQDVRRAQYF	TGTGCCAGCAGCCAGGATGTTCGACGGGCGCAGTATTTT